This entry is about one T cell receptor (beta chain). The data were obtained in a study of blood T cell repertoires in COVID-19. Study details: Donors in the United States, Italy and Spain gave samples during acute or convalescent COVID-19. Sources were T cells, B-cell-depleted T cells, or PBMCs; the material itself was cDNA or gDNA.

CDR1 is SGHVS, CDR2 FQNEAQ, per germline. V was pared by 4 bases and J by 0 bases, with 22 bases between. CDR3 length: 19 amino acids. Per the original methods: Amplification with reference gene primers provided the estimates of nucleated cell counts. Repertoires were generated with immunoSEQ multiplex PCR, while TCRdb's copy carries only in-frame clones and drops some. D and trimming come from the DNA, and the V and J calls and clone size come from that table. The data contain 190,000 or so clones, roughly 86% of them singletons. This TCR was sampled from a middle-aged man with active or convalescent COVID-19. V and J are TRBV7-8 and TRBJ2-1, with D possibly TRBD2 on 6 matching bases. The source material was peripheral blood. CDR3 protein: CASSSPVAGNSFSYNEQFF. CDR3 bases: TGTGCCAGCAGCTCTCCGGTGGCGGGGAACAGTTTCTCCTACAATGAGCAGTTCTTC.